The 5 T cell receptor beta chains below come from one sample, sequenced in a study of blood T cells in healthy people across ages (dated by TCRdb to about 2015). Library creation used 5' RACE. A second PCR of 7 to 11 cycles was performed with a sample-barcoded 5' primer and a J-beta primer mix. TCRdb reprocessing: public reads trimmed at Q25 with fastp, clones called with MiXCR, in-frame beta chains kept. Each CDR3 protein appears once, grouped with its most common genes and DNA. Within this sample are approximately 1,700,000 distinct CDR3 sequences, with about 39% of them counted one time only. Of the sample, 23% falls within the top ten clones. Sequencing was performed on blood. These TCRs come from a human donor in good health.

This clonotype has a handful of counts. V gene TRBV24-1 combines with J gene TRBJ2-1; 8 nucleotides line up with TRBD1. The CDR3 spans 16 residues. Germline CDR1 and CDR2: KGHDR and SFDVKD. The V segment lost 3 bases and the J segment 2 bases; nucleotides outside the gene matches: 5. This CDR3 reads CATSDQDRGTYNEQFF. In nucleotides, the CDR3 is TGTGCCACCAGTGATCAAGACAGGGGAACCTACAATGAGCAGTTCTTC.

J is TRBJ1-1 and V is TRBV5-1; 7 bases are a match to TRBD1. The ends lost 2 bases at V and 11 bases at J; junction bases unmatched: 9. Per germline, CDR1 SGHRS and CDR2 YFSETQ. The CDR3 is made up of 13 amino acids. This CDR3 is CASSFTGVGGAFF. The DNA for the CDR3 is TGCGCCAGCAGCTTTACAGGGGTTGGTGGGGCTTTCTTT.

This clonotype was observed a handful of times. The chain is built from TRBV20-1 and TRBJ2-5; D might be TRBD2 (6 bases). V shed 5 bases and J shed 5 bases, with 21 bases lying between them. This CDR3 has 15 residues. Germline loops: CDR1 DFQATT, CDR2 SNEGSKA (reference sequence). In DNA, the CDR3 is TGCAGTGCTCCTGCCCGGGCGGGGCTCGGGGAGACCCAGTACTTC. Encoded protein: CSAPARAGLGETQYF.

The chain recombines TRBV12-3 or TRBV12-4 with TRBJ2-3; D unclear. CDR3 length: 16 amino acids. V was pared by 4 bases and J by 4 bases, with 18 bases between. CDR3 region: CASSYGYEGQADTQYF. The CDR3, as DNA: TGTGCCAGCAGTTATGGGTATGAAGGTCAGGCAGATACGCAGTATTTT.

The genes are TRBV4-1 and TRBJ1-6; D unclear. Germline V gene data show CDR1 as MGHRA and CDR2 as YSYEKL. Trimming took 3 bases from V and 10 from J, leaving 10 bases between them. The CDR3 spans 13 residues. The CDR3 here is CASSHWEISPLHF. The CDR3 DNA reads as TGCGCCAGCAGCCACTGGGAGATCTCACCCCTCCACTTT.